These 29 T cell receptor beta chains came from one sample sequenced in a study of T cell responses to AZD1222 COVID-19 vaccine. This table comes from immunoSEQ multiplex PCR, and its TCRdb copy is limited to in-frame clones, with some not included. The repertoire consists of 90,000 to 140,000 clones, with approximately 90% occurring once and the leading ten covering around 9.1%. The sample consisted of peripheral blood, taken on day 0 of AZD1222 vaccination. These TCRs come from an adult in good health.

This chain connects TRBV6-5 to TRBJ2-5; TRBD2 agrees at 8 bases. The CDR3 has 14 residues. Germline CDR1 is MNHEY and CDR2 is SVGAGI. J gave up 4 bases and V 8 bases, and 9 bases lay outside the gene matches. CDR3: CASRPGGLGETQYF. The CDR3 nucleotides are TGTGCCAGCCGCCCGGGGGGGCTCGGAGAGACCCAGTACTTC.

The chain links TRBV19 to TRBJ2-7; D is undetermined. V lost 7 bases to trimming and J lost 4 bases, with 17 bases between them. CDR1 is LNHDA and CDR2 is SQIVND in the germline V gene (reference sequence). There are 14 residues in the CDR3. CDR3 in DNA: TGTGCCAGTAACCCTCGAATAACCTTTTACGAGCAGTACTTC. Translated: CASNPRITFYEQYF.

This clone was counted only a few times. The chain uses TRBV15 and TRBJ2-1, with TRBD2 matching 14 bases. V shed 0 bases and J 10 bases; nucleotides not matched to a gene: 8. Germline CDR1 is LNHNV and CDR2 is YYDKDF (reference sequence). The CDR3 has 17 residues. DNA of the CDR3: TGTGCCACCAGCAGAGAATCGGGACTAGCGGGAGCAGGCGAGCAGTTCTTC. Amino acids: CATSRESGLAGAGEQFF.

The J gene is TRBJ1-5, the V gene TRBV19; TRBD1 matches at 9 bases. Germline V lookup: CDR1 LNHDA, CDR2 SQIVND (reference sequence). CDR3 length: 13 residues. CDR3 coding DNA: TGTGCAACCGGGACAGGGTTGGGTCAGCCCCAGCATTTT. This translates into CATGTGLGQPQHF.

The V and J genes are TRBV28 and TRBJ2-7; 8 nucleotides match TRBD2. The trim removed 3 bases at V and 3 bases at J, leaving 7 bases unmatched. CDR3 length: 15 residues. Germline V gives CDR1 MDHEN, CDR2 SYDVKM. In nucleotides, the CDR3 is TGTGCCAGCAGTTTGGCCGGGACTAGGGTCTACGAGCAGTACTTC. Its translation is CASSLAGTRVYEQYF.

The gene calls are TRBV7-2 and TRBJ2-7; the D gene is possibly TRBD1 (6 bases). The CDR3 length is 14 residues. Germline V gene lookup returns CDR1 SGHTA and CDR2 FQGNSA. V lost 8 bases and J lost 5, with 19 bases in between. CDR3 DNA: TGTGCCAGCGCGACTACACAGGGTCCCCACGAGCAGTACTTC. The encoded protein is CASATTQGPHEQYF.

The chain employs TRBV27 and TRBJ1-1; 8 bases match TRBD1. V was clipped by 6 bases and J by 3 bases; unmatched bases: 6. The CDR3 consists of 14 residues. In germline, CDR1 is MNHEY, CDR2 SMNVEV (reference sequence). The CDR3 nucleotides are TGTGCCAGCAGGTGGGACAGGTTCGACACTGAAGCTTTCTTT. This encodes CASRWDRFDTEAFF.

V is TRBV21-1 and J is TRBJ1-1; the listed D gene, TRBD1, was not tested against the DNA. TRBV21-1 is termed a pseudogene. The CDR3 runs to 16 residues. The CDR3 here is CARSPGTGEGNTEAFF. The CDR3 region has the DNA TGTGCCAGGAGCCCGGGGACAGGTGAAGGGAACACTGAAGCTTTCTTT.

The chain employs TRBV6-5 and TRBJ1-1, with 10 bases aligning to TRBD1. The CDR3 extends over 13 amino acids. Germline CDR1 reads MNHEY; CDR2 reads SVGAGI. The V segment lost 7 bases and the J segment 10 bases; nucleotides outside the gene matches: 9. In DNA, the CDR3 is TGTGCCAGCACCCACAGGACAGGGGGAGCAGCTTTCTTT. Protein sequence: CASTHRTGGAAFF.

CDR3 DNA sequence: TGTGCCAGTAGTATAGATCCACGGACCTACGAGCAGTACTTC. Translation gives CASSIDPRTYEQYF. The V call is TRBV19, the J call TRBJ2-7, with D unresolved. Germline CDR1 and CDR2: LNHDA and SQIVND (reference sequence). Trimming shortened V by 0 bases and J by 2 bases, and 8 bases separated the two germline ends. CDR3 length: 14 residues.

This sequence joins TRBV7-3 and TRBJ2-5; D may match TRBD1 or TRBD2 (5 bases each). This CDR3 has 16 residues. Germline CDR1 and CDR2: SGHTA and FQGTGA. Trimming pared 1 base from V and 2 bases from J, leaving 14 bases between. CDR3 nucleotides: TGTGCCAGCAGCTTAAATCAGGGAGTGGGACAAGAGACCCAGTACTTC. This encodes CASSLNQGVGQETQYF.

The chain has TRBV18 and TRBJ1-5, with 7 bases identical to TRBD1. This CDR3 has 18 amino acids. From germline, CDR1 is KGHSH and CDR2 LQKENI. V shed 1 base and J 0 bases; nucleotides not matched to a gene: 9. This CDR3 is CASSPRQGRSPSNQPQHF. CDR3 bases: TGTGCCAGCTCACCACGACAGGGACGCTCACCTAGCAATCAGCCCCAGCATTTT. The full variable domain, rest sourced from reference TRBV18 and TRBJ1-5, is NAGVMQNPRHLVRRRGQEARLRCSPMKGHSHVYWYRQLPEEGLKFMVYLQKENIIDESGMPKERFSAEFPKEGPSILRIQQVVRGDSAAYFCASSPRQGRSPSNQPQHFGDGTRLSIL.

V and J are TRBV18 and TRBJ2-1; D is ambiguous. Per germline, CDR1 KGHSH and CDR2 LQKENI. CDR3 length equals 14 residues. With 6 bases removed from V and 1 base from J, the gap between germline ends came to 10 bases. The CDR3 here is CASSPTQSYNEQFF. The CDR3 coding sequence is TGTGCCAGCTCCCCGACCCAATCCTACAATGAGCAGTTCTTC.

The chain uses TRBV25-1 and TRBJ2-2, with D uncertain. Germline CDR1 MGHDK, CDR2 SYGVNS. This CDR3 is 14 amino acids long. V dropped 3 bases and J dropped 5 bases, with 10 bases sitting between them. This CDR3 reads CASSDPGLTGELFF. Here the CDR3 DNA reads TGTGCCAGCAGTGACCCAGGTTTGACCGGGGAGCTGTTTTTT.

The chain recombines TRBV19 with TRBJ2-5, with TRBD2 matching 7 bases. Germline values: CDR1 LNHDA, CDR2 SQIVND (reference sequence). This CDR3 spans 14 amino acids. V shed 3 bases, J shed 5 bases, and the junction held 6 bases outside the gene matches. The CDR3: CASSIRRGSETQYF. Written as DNA, the CDR3 is TGTGCCAGTAGTATCCGGCGCGGGAGTGAGACCCAGTACTTC.

CDR3 bases: TGTGCCACCAGTGATTTGAACGACGAGCAGTACTTC. Encoded protein: CATSDLNDEQYF. This rearrangement joins TRBV24-1 to TRBJ2-7; unclear D gene. The CDR3 contains 12 residues. V lost 0 bases and J lost 5, with 4 bases in between. The germline V gene encodes CDR1 KGHDR and CDR2 SFDVKD.

The V gene is TRBV29-1, the J gene TRBJ1-1; D might be TRBD1 (5 bases). The CDR3 runs 12 residues. Trimming shortened V by 5 bases and J by 0 bases, and 7 bases separated the two germline ends. Germline V gene data show CDR1 as SQVTM and CDR2 as ANQGSEA. Here the CDR3 DNA reads TGCAGCGTTACAGGTTTGAACACTGAAGCTTTCTTT. This sequence encodes CSVTGLNTEAFF.

DNA for the CDR3: TGTGCCACCAGCAGAGTAGGGACAGGGACCTACGAGCAGTACTTC. Protein: CATSRVGTGTYEQYF. The chain combines TRBV15 with TRBJ2-7; 9 positions agree with TRBD1. The ends lost 1 base at V and 2 bases at J; junction bases unmatched: 3. The CDR3 loop spans 15 amino acids. CDR1 LNHNV and CDR2 YYDKDF come from the germline V gene (reference sequence).

The rearrangement joins TRBV7-9 to TRBJ1-3, with a possible D match to TRBD1 (5 bases). Germline V gene lookup returns CDR1 SEHNR and CDR2 FQNEAQ (reference sequence). This CDR3 region has 15 residues. Trimming pared 5 bases from V and 2 bases from J, leaving 13 bases between. CDR3 bases: TGTGCCAGCAGCGCAATCCAGGGTACTGGAAACACCATATATTTT. This codes for CASSAIQGTGNTIYF. Drawing the rest from reference TRBV7-9 and TRBJ1-3, the complete variable domain is DTGVSQNPRHKITKRGQNVTFRCDPISEHNRLYWYRQTLGQGPEFLTYFQNEAQLEKSRLLSDRFSAERPKGSFSTLEIQRTEQGDSAMYLCASSAIQGTGNTIYFGEGSWLTVV.

The chain carries TRBV9 and TRBJ1-4, with D unclear. Trimming removed 3 bases at V and 0 bases at J, with 6 bases between. This CDR3 comprises 14 residues. Germline V gene lookup returns CDR1 SGDLS and CDR2 YYNGEE. CDR3 amino acids: CASSAGATNEKLFF. CDR3 bases: TGTGCCAGCAGCGCCGGTGCAACTAATGAAAAACTGTTTTTT.

The chain joins TRBV3-1 (or the pseudogene TRBV3-2) to TRBJ2-2, with D unclear. Germline values: CDR1 LGHDT, CDR2 YNNKEL (reference sequence). The V end lost 4 bases, the J end lost 6 bases, and 9 bases lay between the germline ends. The CDR3 totals 13 residues. CDR3 coding DNA: TGTGCCAGCAGCCTCACATTCGCCGGGGAGCTGTTTTTT. Protein sequence: CASSLTFAGELFF.

The chain uses TRBV19 and TRBJ1-2, with 10 bases that match TRBD1. The V and J ends lost 3 bases and 3 bases, in that order; junction bases with no gene match: 4. Germline assignment: CDR1 LNHDA and CDR2 SQIVND (reference sequence). This CDR3 contains 15 residues. CDR3 coding DNA: TGTGCCAGTAGTATGGTGACAGGGGGCGACTATGGCTACACCTTC. Translating it yields CASSMVTGGDYGYTF.

The rearrangement uses TRBV28 and TRBJ1-5; TRBD1 is a possible D gene (6 bases). Trimming took off 7 bases at V and 1 base at J, with 14 bases between the two ends. The germline CDR1 and CDR2 sequences are MDHEN and SYDVKM. The CDR3 is made up of 15 amino acids. The CDR3 sequence is CASTLGGQSNQPQHF. In DNA, the CDR3 is TGTGCCAGCACCTTAGGGGGACAAAGCAATCAGCCCCAGCATTTT.

Note on this clone: The sample contains more than one DNA sequence encoding this CDR3. The CDR3 reads CAWSVYRENSPLHF. CDR3 bases: TGTGCCTGGAGTGTCTACAGGGAGAATTCACCCCTCCACTTT. The V gene is TRBV30, the J gene TRBJ1-6; possibly TRBD1 for D (6 bases). The ends were cut back, 0 bases at V and 7 bases at J, with 10 bases in the middle. CDR3 length: 14 residues. In germline, CDR1 is GTSNPN, CDR2 SVGIG (reference sequence).

Comment on this clone: Other DNA sequences of this sample code for an identical CDR3. The chain couples TRBV7-2 to TRBJ1-5, with D possibly TRBD1 on 5 matching bases. Per germline, CDR1 SGHTA and CDR2 FQGNSA. V was pared by 1 base and J by 4 bases, with 5 bases between. CDR3 length equals 13 residues. The CDR3 sequence: CASSLDRNQPQHF. CDR3 nucleotide sequence: TGTGCCAGCAGCTTAGACAGGAATCAGCCCCAGCATTTT.

The rearrangement uses TRBV28 and TRBJ1-2; 7 nucleotides agree with TRBD1. V lost 4 bases to trimming and J lost 7 bases; unmatched junction nucleotides: 9. CDR1 is MDHEN, CDR2 SYDVKM, per germline. The CDR3 is 14 residues long. The CDR3 DNA is TGTGCCAGCAGTTCCCCGACAGGGCGTTCTGGCTACACCTTC. Its translation is CASSSPTGRSGYTF.

This sequence joins TRBV7-9 and TRBJ2-2; no clear D. There are 15 residues in the CDR3. The V gene lost 8 bases and the J gene lost 4 bases, with 17 bases spanning the gap. Germline V gene data show CDR1 as SEHNR and CDR2 as FQNEAQ (reference sequence). The CDR3 DNA reads as TGTGCCAGCTCCCCGGGTTCGGCACTCACCGGGGAGCTGTTTTTT. Protein product: CASSPGSALTGELFF.

This chain uses TRBV4-1 with TRBJ1-3, with no clear D. The CDR3 is made up of 16 amino acids. Germline V gives CDR1 MGHRA, CDR2 YSYEKL. V lost 0 bases and J lost 0, with 9 bases in between. For the CDR3, the DNA is TGCGCCAGCAGCCAAGACGCAGGCGCCTCTGGAAACACCATATATTTT. Protein sequence: CASSQDAGASGNTIYF.

The chain joins TRBV20-1 to TRBJ2-5; no definite D call. V was cut by 3 bases and J by 2 bases, with 4 bases left in between. Germline assignment: CDR1 DFQATT and CDR2 SNEGSKA (reference sequence). This CDR3 contains 11 residues. The chain's CDR3 is CSASGQETQYF. In nucleotides, the CDR3 is TGCAGTGCTAGTGGTCAAGAGACCCAGTACTTC.